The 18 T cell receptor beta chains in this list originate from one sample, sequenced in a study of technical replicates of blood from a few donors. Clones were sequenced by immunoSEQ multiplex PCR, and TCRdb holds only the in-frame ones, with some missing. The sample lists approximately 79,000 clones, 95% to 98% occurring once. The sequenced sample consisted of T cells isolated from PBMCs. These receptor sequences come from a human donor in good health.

The CDR3 DNA is TGTGCCAGCAGCTTAGACGTCCTTATTTGGGGGAGGACAGATACGCAGTATTTT. It encodes CASSLDVLIWGRTDTQYF. The V gene is TRBV11-2, the J gene TRBJ2-3; D possibly corresponds to TRBD2 (6 bases). The V end lost 0 bases, the J end lost 3 bases, and 19 bases lay between the germline ends. The germline V gene encodes CDR1 SGHAT and CDR2 FQNNGV. The CDR3 is made up of 18 amino acids.

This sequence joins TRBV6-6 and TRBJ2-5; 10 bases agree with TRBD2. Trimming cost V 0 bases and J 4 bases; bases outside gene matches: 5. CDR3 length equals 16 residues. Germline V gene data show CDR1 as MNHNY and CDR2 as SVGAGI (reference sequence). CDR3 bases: TGTGCCAGCAGTTACTCGTGGTTAGCGGGAGGAGAGACCCAGTACTTC. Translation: CASSYSWLAGGETQYF.

Here the CDR3 DNA reads TGTGCCAGCAGTGAAACTAGGGGGTACAATGAGCAGTTCTTC. Translated: CASSETRGYNEQFF. This chain joins TRBV6-1 and TRBJ2-1; perhaps TRBD1 as D (6 bases). Germline loops: CDR1 MNHNS, CDR2 SASEGT. V lost 2 bases, J lost 4 bases, and 9 bases lay in between. The CDR3 is 14 residues long.

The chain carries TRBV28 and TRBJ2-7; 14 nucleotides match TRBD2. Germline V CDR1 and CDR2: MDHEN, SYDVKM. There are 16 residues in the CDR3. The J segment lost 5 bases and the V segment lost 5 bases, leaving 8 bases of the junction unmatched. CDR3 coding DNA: TGTGCCAGCAGTCCCCGGACTAGCGGGAGGCAAAACGAGCAGTACTTC. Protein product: CASSPRTSGRQNEQYF.

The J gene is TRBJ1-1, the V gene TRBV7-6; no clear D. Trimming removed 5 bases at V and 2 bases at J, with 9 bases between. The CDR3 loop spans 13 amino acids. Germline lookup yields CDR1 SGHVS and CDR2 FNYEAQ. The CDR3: CASSRQGNTEAFF. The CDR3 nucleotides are TGTGCCAGCAGCCGACAAGGAAACACTGAAGCTTTCTTT. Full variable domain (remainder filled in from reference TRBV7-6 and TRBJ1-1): GAGVSQSPRYKVTKRGQDVALRCDPISGHVSLYWYRQALGQGPEFLTYFNYEAQQDKSGLPNDRFSAERPEGSISTLTIQRTEQRDSAMYRCASSRQGNTEAFFGQGTRLTVV.

In DNA form, the CDR3 reads TGTGCCAGCAACCCGACAGGGGCAGGAGGGAACACTGAAGCTTTCTTT. Protein product: CASNPTGAGGNTEAFF. J is TRBJ1-1 and V is TRBV14; TRBD1 agrees at 8 bases. V gave up 7 bases and J gave up 1 base; unmatched junction bases: 11. Germline values: CDR1 SGHDN, CDR2 FVKESK. This CDR3 is built from 16 residues.

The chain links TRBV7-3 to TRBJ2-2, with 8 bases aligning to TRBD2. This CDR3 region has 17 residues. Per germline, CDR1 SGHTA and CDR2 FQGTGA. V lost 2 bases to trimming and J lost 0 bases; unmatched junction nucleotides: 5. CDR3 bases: TGTGCCAGCAGCTTAGGACCTAGCGGGCCGAACACCGGGGAGCTGTTTTTT. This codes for CASSLGPSGPNTGELFF.

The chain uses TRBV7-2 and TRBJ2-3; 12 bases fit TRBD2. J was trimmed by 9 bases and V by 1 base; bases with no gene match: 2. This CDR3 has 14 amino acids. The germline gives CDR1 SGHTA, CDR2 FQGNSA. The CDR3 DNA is TGTGCCAGCAGCTTAGGACTAGCGGGAGACACGCAGTATTTT. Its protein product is CASSLGLAGDTQYF.

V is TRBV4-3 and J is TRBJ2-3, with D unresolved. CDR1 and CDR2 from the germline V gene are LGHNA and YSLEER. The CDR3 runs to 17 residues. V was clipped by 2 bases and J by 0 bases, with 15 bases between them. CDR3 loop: CASSQPPDITSTDTQYF. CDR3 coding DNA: TGCGCCAGCAGCCAACCGCCCGACATAACTAGCACAGATACGCAGTATTTT.

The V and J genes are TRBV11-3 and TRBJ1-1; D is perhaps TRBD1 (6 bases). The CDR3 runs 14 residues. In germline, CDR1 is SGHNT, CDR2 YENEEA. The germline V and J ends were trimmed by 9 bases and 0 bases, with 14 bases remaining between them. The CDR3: CARAQTGVNTEAFF. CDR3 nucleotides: TGTGCCAGGGCTCAGACAGGAGTGAACACTGAAGCTTTCTTT.

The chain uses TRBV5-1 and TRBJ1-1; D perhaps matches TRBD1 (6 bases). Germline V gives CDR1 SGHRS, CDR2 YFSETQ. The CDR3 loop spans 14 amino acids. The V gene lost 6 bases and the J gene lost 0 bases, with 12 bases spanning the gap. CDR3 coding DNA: TGCGCCAGCACTGAACAGGGCATGAACACTGAAGCTTTCTTT. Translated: CASTEQGMNTEAFF.

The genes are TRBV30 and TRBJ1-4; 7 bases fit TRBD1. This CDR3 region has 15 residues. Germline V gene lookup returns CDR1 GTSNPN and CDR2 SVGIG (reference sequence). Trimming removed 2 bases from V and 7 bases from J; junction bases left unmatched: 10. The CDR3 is CAWSLPTGAREKLFF. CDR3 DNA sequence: TGTGCCTGGAGTCTCCCAACAGGGGCCCGTGAAAAACTGTTTTTT.

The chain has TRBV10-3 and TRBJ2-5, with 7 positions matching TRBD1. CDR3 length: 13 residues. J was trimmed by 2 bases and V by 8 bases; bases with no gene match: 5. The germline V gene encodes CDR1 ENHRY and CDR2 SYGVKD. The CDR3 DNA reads TGTGCCATCTCACCGGGACAGCAAGAGACCCAGTACTTC. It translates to CAISPGQQETQYF.

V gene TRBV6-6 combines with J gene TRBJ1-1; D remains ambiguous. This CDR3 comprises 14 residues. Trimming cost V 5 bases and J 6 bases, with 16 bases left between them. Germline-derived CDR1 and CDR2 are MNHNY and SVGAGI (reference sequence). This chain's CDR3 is CASSQNRQIAEAFF. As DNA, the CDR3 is TGTGCCAGCAGTCAGAACAGACAAATTGCTGAAGCTTTCTTT.

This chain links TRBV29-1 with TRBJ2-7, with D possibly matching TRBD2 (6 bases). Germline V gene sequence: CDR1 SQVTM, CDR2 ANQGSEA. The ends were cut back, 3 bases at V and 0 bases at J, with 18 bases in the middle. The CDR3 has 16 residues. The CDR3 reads CSVDGEAGRPSYEQYF. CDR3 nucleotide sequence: TGCAGCGTTGACGGAGAAGCGGGCCGGCCCTCCTACGAGCAGTACTTC.

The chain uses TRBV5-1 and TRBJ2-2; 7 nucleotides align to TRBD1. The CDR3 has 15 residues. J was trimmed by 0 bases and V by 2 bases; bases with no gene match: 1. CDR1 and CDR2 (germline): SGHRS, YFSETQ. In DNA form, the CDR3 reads TGCGCCAGCAGCTTTGGGACAGCGAACACCGGGGAGCTGTTTTTT. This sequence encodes CASSFGTANTGELFF. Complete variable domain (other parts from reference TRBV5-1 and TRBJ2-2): KAGVTQTPRYLIKTRGQQVTLSCSPISGHRSVSWYQQTPGQGLQFLFEYFSETQRNKGNFPGRFSGRQFSNSRSEMNVSTLELGDSALYLCASSFGTANTGELFFGEGSRLTVL.

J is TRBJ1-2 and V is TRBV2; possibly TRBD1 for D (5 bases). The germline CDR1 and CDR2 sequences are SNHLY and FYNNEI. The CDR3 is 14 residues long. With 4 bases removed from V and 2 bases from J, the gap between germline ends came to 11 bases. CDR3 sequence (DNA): TGTGCCAGCAGTGGTTTGGGGGGGAACTATGGCTACACCTTC. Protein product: CASSGLGGNYGYTF.

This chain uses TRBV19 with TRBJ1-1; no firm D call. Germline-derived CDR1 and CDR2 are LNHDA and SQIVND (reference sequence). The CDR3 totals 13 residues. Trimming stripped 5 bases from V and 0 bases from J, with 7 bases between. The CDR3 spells CASSGLMNTEAFF. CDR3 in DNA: TGTGCCAGTAGTGGGCTTATGAACACTGAAGCTTTCTTT.